The 25 T cell receptor beta chains reported below all come from one sample, sequenced in a study of OX40 agonist ivuxolimab in advanced cancers. The method was immunoSEQ multiplex PCR; TCRdb's version includes in-frame clones alone and lacks a portion of them. This sample has around 76,000 clones, with around 80% found just once. Sequencing was performed on CD4+ or CD8+ T cells sorted from blood, taken in a trial of the OX40 agonist ivuxolimab. These receptor sequences come from an adult with an advanced solid tumor such as melanoma, head and neck, liver or kidney cancer.

CDR3 coding DNA: TGCGCCAGCAGCCAAGAACACAGCGCCCGCTATGGCTACACCTTC. Its translation: CASSQEHSARYGYTF. The J gene is TRBJ1-2, the V gene TRBV4-1; no reliable D call. The CDR3 consists of 15 residues. Deletions cut 0 bases from V and 4 bases from J, with 12 bases between. Germline V CDR1 and CDR2: MGHRA, YSYEKL.

The V gene is TRBV27, the J gene TRBJ1-1, with 12 positions matching TRBD1. Trimming at V came to 8 bases and at J to 4 bases, leaving 8 bases not matched to a gene. The CDR3 length is 15 residues. Germline V CDR1 and CDR2: MNHEY, SMNVEV (reference sequence). The CDR3 coding sequence is TGTGCCAGCCGGGACAGGGGGCTTTTATCCACTGAAGCTTTCTTT. Its translation: CASRDRGLLSTEAFF.

V is TRBV2 and J is TRBJ2-2; a weak D match, TRBD2 (6 bases). Per germline, CDR1 SNHLY and CDR2 FYNNEI. V was pared by 7 bases and J by 6 bases, with 15 bases between. This CDR3 is 14 amino acids long. The DNA of the CDR3 is TGTGCCAGCATTGAGGGAGGTGGGGCCGGGGAGCTGTTTTTT. It yields the protein CASIEGGGAGELFF.

This clone was recorded once. The rearrangement links TRBV7-2 to TRBJ2-1, with D perhaps matching TRBD1 (6 bases). V was trimmed by 5 bases and J by 13 bases, leaving 12 bases between them. This CDR3 spans 11 amino acids. Per the germline V gene, CDR1 is SGHTA and CDR2 is FQGNSA. The CDR3 coding sequence is TGTGCCAGCAGCCAGGGGCATAAACAGTTCTTC. It translates to CASSQGHKQFF.

This chain joins TRBV19 and TRBJ2-1; 15 bases align to TRBD2. Trimming cost V 10 bases and J 4 bases; bases outside gene matches: 11. The germline V gene has CDR1 LNHDA and CDR2 SQIVND (reference sequence). CDR3 size: 17 residues. In DNA, the CDR3 is TGTGCCACATCGAAATGGACTAGCGGGGGGGATTACAATGAGCAGTTCTTC. It is translated as CATSKWTSGGDYNEQFF.

The chain carries TRBV11-2 and TRBJ2-1; no clear D. Germline assignment: CDR1 SGHAT and CDR2 FQNNGV. The CDR3 has 17 amino acids. V was pared by 2 bases and J by 0 bases, with 14 bases between. CDR3 DNA sequence: TGTGCCAGCAGCTTATTAGGGCGGCGCAGCTCCTACAATGAGCAGTTCTTC. This translates into CASSLLGRRSSYNEQFF.

The genes are TRBV27 and TRBJ2-3; no firm D call. CDR3 length: 13 amino acids. CDR1 is MNHEY, CDR2 SMNVEV, per germline (reference sequence). The ends were cut back, 6 bases at V and 6 bases at J, with 13 bases in the middle. CDR3 sequence: CASSRIWVDTQYF. The CDR3 region has the DNA TGTGCCAGCAGCCGTATCTGGGTTGATACGCAGTATTTT.

The V and J genes are TRBV19 and TRBJ2-2; D may be TRBD1 (8 bases). The germline V and J ends were trimmed by 5 bases and 6 bases, with 16 bases remaining between them. CDR1 LNHDA and CDR2 SQIVND come from the germline V gene (reference sequence). This CDR3 has 15 residues. CDR3 coding DNA: TGTGCCAGTAGTGCCCGGACAGGGAGGGCCGGGGAGCTGTTTTTT. It codes for CASSARTGRAGELFF.

This clone was observed once. This chain uses TRBV6-1 with TRBJ1-1, with TRBD1 matching over 8 bases. The ends lost 4 bases at V and 5 bases at J; junction bases unmatched: 9. The CDR3 loop spans 15 amino acids. Germline CDR1 MNHNS, CDR2 SASEGT. CDR3 region: CASSAPGTGGTEAFF. CDR3 DNA: TGTGCCAGCAGTGCGCCCGGGACAGGAGGGACTGAAGCTTTCTTT.

This chain links TRBV2 with TRBJ1-3, with a tentative D call TRBD1 (6 bases). This CDR3 is 16 amino acids long. Deletions cut 3 bases from V and 4 bases from J, with 16 bases between. CDR1 is SNHLY and CDR2 is FYNNEI in the germline V gene. In DNA, the CDR3 is TGTGCCAGCAGTGAGAGGGGGGTCCAAAGCGGAAACACCATATATTTT. Its protein product is CASSERGVQSGNTIYF.

The chain has TRBV28 and TRBJ2-7; either TRBD1 or TRBD2 may fit D (5 bases each). The CDR3 has 14 residues. CDR1 is MDHEN and CDR2 is SYDVKM in the germline V gene. V lost 2 bases and J lost 5, with 13 bases in between. The CDR3 nucleotides are TGTGCCAGCAGTTTACATCGGGGCGTCAACGAGCAGTACTTC. Amino acids: CASSLHRGVNEQYF.

The V and J genes are TRBV7-2 and TRBJ2-1, with 7 bases fitting TRBD2. Germline V lookup: CDR1 SGHTA, CDR2 FQGNSA. The CDR3 covers 15 residues. The V gene end was trimmed by 4 bases and the J gene end by 0 bases; junction bases not matched to a gene: 3. CDR3 coding DNA: TGTGCCAGCAGCTCCCGGGACTACTCCTACAATGAGCAGTTCTTC. It yields the protein CASSSRDYSYNEQFF.

The rearrangement links TRBV9 to TRBJ2-1, with 9 positions matching TRBD1. Looked up from germline, CDR1 is SGDLS and CDR2 is YYNGEE. This CDR3 contains 15 residues. The J segment lost 9 bases and the V segment lost 2 bases, leaving 9 bases of the junction unmatched. Here the CDR3 reads CASSVNPGTGIEQFF. The DNA of the CDR3 is TGTGCCAGCAGCGTCAATCCTGGGACAGGGATTGAGCAGTTCTTC.

The chain recombines TRBV11-2 with TRBJ2-3; D call uncertain. CDR1 SGHAT and CDR2 FQNNGV come from the germline V gene. V was clipped by 1 base and J by 1 base, with 12 bases between them. The CDR3 contains 16 residues. The CDR3 nucleotides read TGTGCCAGCAGCTTAGGATTAGTGCCGGGCACAGATACGCAGTATTTT. Amino acid sequence: CASSLGLVPGTDTQYF.

The chain is built from TRBV2 and TRBJ1-5, with D unclear. V dropped 3 bases and J dropped 4 bases, with 13 bases sitting between them. CDR3 length: 15 residues. Germline CDR1 SNHLY, CDR2 FYNNEI. This chain's CDR3 is CASSEEGGPNQPQHF. Here the CDR3 DNA reads TGTGCCAGCAGTGAGGAAGGCGGCCCAAATCAGCCCCAGCATTTT.

The rearrangement links TRBV7-2 to TRBJ1-1, with 7 positions matching TRBD1. V shed 4 bases and J 4 bases; nucleotides not matched to a gene: 6. The CDR3 contains 14 residues. The germline V gene has CDR1 SGHTA and CDR2 FQGNSA. Here the CDR3 DNA reads TGTGCCAGCAGCTCCAGGGGGGACCTCACTGAAGCTTTCTTT. Its translation is CASSSRGDLTEAFF.

J is TRBJ2-5 and V is TRBV5-1, with D possibly matching TRBD1 (6 bases). Germline V gives CDR1 SGHRS, CDR2 YFSETQ. V was pared by 3 bases and J by 1 base, with 7 bases between. The CDR3 has 13 amino acids. As DNA, the CDR3 is TGCGCCAGCAGCTGGGACATCCAAGAGACCCAGTACTTC. It yields the protein CASSWDIQETQYF.

This sequence joins TRBV4-1 and TRBJ1-2, with 7 bases matching TRBD1. Germline CDR1 is MGHRA and CDR2 is YSYEKL. CDR3 size: 15 residues. J was trimmed by 8 bases and V by 0 bases; bases with no gene match: 9. The CDR3 here is CASSQEPTGVRGYTF. DNA for the CDR3: TGCGCCAGCAGCCAAGAACCCACAGGGGTCCGAGGCTACACCTTC.

V is TRBV29-1 and J is TRBJ2-7; 7 nucleotides agree with TRBD1. Germline assignment: CDR1 SQVTM and CDR2 ANQGSEA. J was trimmed by 2 bases and V by 7 bases; bases with no gene match: 11. The CDR3 runs 14 residues. DNA of the CDR3: TGCAGCGCTATCTCCGGACAGGCTCCCTACGAGCAGTACTTC. Protein: CSAISGQAPYEQYF.

In its sample, this clone was seen once. The rearrangement joins TRBV6-5 to TRBJ2-3; TRBD1 might be the D (6 bases). CDR3 length equals 15 residues. V lost 6 bases and J 4 bases, leaving 17 bases between the germline ends. Looked up from germline, CDR1 is MNHEY and CDR2 is SVGAGI. The CDR3 here is CASRQRPQGPDTQYF. The CDR3 nucleotides read TGTGCCAGCAGGCAACGACCACAGGGCCCAGATACGCAGTATTTT.

This chain connects TRBV20-1 to TRBJ2-7, with D hard to call. The CDR3 is 11 amino acids. Trimming removed 7 bases at V and 3 bases at J, with 10 bases between. CDR1 and CDR2 (germline): DFQATT, SNEGSKA (reference sequence). The CDR3 reads CSVAGGYEQYF. The CDR3 nucleotides are TGCAGTGTAGCAGGCGGCTACGAGCAGTACTTC.

This clone was counted a few times. The chain employs TRBV28 and TRBJ2-1; D remains unclear. The CDR3 loop spans 14 amino acids. CDR1 MDHEN and CDR2 SYDVKM come from the germline V gene. Trimming cost V 3 bases and J 9 bases, with 15 bases left between them. This chain's CDR3 is CASSFSSGRGEQFF. CDR3 in DNA: TGTGCCAGCAGTTTTTCCTCCGGGCGCGGTGAGCAGTTCTTC.

The rearrangement links TRBV5-1 to TRBJ1-2; TRBD1 aligns across 8 bases. Germline V gene lookup returns CDR1 SGHRS and CDR2 YFSETQ. The CDR3 runs to 13 residues. The J segment lost 4 bases and the V segment lost 3 bases, leaving 2 bases of the junction unmatched. For the CDR3, the DNA is TGCGCCAGCAGCTCGGGACAGGCCTATGGCTACACCTTC. Translated: CASSSGQAYGYTF.

This chain connects TRBV9 to TRBJ1-5, with D tentatively TRBD1 (5 bases). The CDR3 has 14 residues. The germline V gene encodes CDR1 SGDLS and CDR2 YYNGEE. V shed 0 bases and J shed 8 bases, with 12 bases lying between them. The CDR3 protein is CASSVGGVAEPQHF. The CDR3 bases are TGTGCCAGCAGCGTAGGGGGGGTGGCGGAGCCCCAGCATTTT.

This clone appeared a single time. This chain joins TRBV7-2 and TRBJ1-5, with 9 bases lining up with TRBD1. Germline V gene sequence: CDR1 SGHTA, CDR2 FQGNSA. Germline trimming cut 1 base from V and 1 base from J; bases unmatched to any gene: 8. CDR3 size: 18 residues. The CDR3 DNA reads TGTGCCAGCAGCTTAGTTGGGACAGGGACGGGAAGCAATCAGCCCCAGCATTTT. Protein sequence: CASSLVGTGTGSNQPQHF.